One and the same sample provided the 4 T cell receptor beta chains below, sequenced in a study of graft-versus-host responses after intestinal transplantation (dated by TCRdb to the early 2020s). The library was produced with the immunoSEQ multiplex PCR assay. Imported from immuneACCESS, the table was reduced by TCRdb to in-frame sequences with V and J called. These copies leave out some clones; in studies compared against another copy, an unresolved V gene accounts for under half, and the cause of the remainder is not known. The table for this sample lists 130,000 or so clones; approximately 94% of them were counted only once. Around 0.16% of the sample is in the top ten clones. This specimen's time point label, per the study, means: cells obtained before transplantation from donor or recipient. Which antigens these TCRs recognize remains unknown. Source: unstimulated CD4+ T cells sorted from spleen or lymph node cells, taken before intestinal transplant. Every receptor here comes from a human donor who received an intestinal transplant.

A single count supports this clone. The chain carries TRBV15 and TRBJ1-4, with D tentatively TRBD1 (5 bases). The CDR3 spans 16 residues. V shed 0 bases and J shed 8 bases, with 16 bases lying between them. The germline V gene encodes CDR1 LNHNV and CDR2 YYDKDF (reference sequence). As DNA, the CDR3 is TGTGCCACCAGCAGAGATGTGGACACCTGGAGGGAAAAACTGTTTTTT. This gives the protein CATSRDVDTWREKLFF.

This chain links TRBV9 with TRBJ1-3; D gene ambiguous. This CDR3 is 14 amino acids long. Per the germline V gene, CDR1 is SGDLS and CDR2 is YYNGEE. Trimming pared 4 bases from V and 0 bases from J, leaving 8 bases between. DNA of the CDR3: TGTGCCAGCAGCCTTGGTACCTCTGGAAACACCATATATTTT. Its translation: CASSLGTSGNTIYF.

V usage is TRBV5-3 and J usage is TRBJ1-1; tentatively, D is TRBD1 (5 bases). TRBV5-3 carries the ORF label, with uncertain function. CDR3 length: 14 residues. V lost 2 bases and J 5 bases, leaving 13 bases between the germline ends. The CDR3 protein is CARSLSQGGTEAFF. DNA of the CDR3: TGTGCCAGAAGCTTATCTCAGGGAGGTACTGAAGCTTTCTTT.

This chain's CDR3 is CASSLVAGRGTEAFF. CDR3 nucleotides: TGCGCCAGCAGCTTGGTTGCCGGGCGGGGGACTGAAGCTTTCTTT. The gene calls are TRBV5-1 and TRBJ1-1; tentatively, D is TRBD1 (5 bases). The ends were cut back, 0 bases at V and 5 bases at J, with 14 bases in the middle. The germline CDR1 and CDR2 sequences are SGHRS and YFSETQ. This CDR3 spans 15 amino acids.